Following are 32 T cell receptor beta chains from one sample sequenced in a study of T cell clonality in common variable immunodeficiency. These receptors' targets are unknown. Sequencing used immunoSEQ multiplex PCR; TCRdb keeps in-frame clones, though not all of them. This repertoire lists 15,000 to 25,000 clones without singletons; around a quarter sits in the top ten. Study-level points and caveats: Fewer deletions and N-nucleotide insertions were reportedly seen in common variable immunodeficiency TCR beta sequences.

Sequences were obtained from peripheral blood mononuclear cells. These receptors originate from a human donor with common variable immunodeficiency.

This clone has more than one count but fewer than ten. The CDR3 end lies 3 residues beyond the end of the read and is filled in from the germline J gene. The chain uses TRBV30 and TRBJ2-7, with 9 bases matching TRBD1. Germline lookup yields CDR1 GTSNPN and CDR2 SVGIG (reference sequence). V shed 3 bases and J 4 bases; nucleotides not matched to a gene: 1. The CDR3 has 12 residues. The part of the CDR3 DNA that was read is TGTGCCTGGAGCGGACAGGGGTACGAG. Its translation is CAWSGQGYE. The whole CDR3 sequence reads CAWSGQGYEQYF.

This clone was counted ten times or more. The read finishes 3 residues shy of the CDR3 end, and the germline J gene is used to complete it. The J gene is TRBJ1-2, the V gene TRBV7-3; tentative D call: TRBD1 (5 bases). Trimming removed 1 base from V and 7 bases from J, with 10 bases in between. The CDR3 totals 13 residues. Germline CDR1 reads SGHTA; CDR2 reads FQGTGA. The CDR3 DNA, read in part, is TGTGCCAGCAGCTTAAACGGGGGAGCTGGC. It encodes CASSLNGGAG. The complete CDR3 sequence is CASSLNGGAGYTF.

This clone has just a few counts. Sequencing ends 3 residues short of the CDR3 end; the germline J gene provides the rest. The J gene is TRBJ1-2, the V gene TRBV20-1, with TRBD1 identical over 8 bases. The CDR3 has 13 amino acids. The germline CDR1 and CDR2 sequences are DFQATT and SNEGSKA (reference sequence). V lost 0 bases, J lost 4 bases, and 1 base stayed unmatched. The CDR3 spells CSARDTGGYGYTF. The CDR3 DNA, read in part, is TGCAGTGCTAGAGATACAGGGGGCTATGGC.

This clone appeared many times. With the read ending 3 residues before the CDR3 end, the germline J gene is used to fill in that end. V and J are TRBV18 and TRBJ1-5; tentatively, D is TRBD1 (6 bases). Trimming took 2 bases from V and 5 from J, leaving 19 bases between them. Germline loops: CDR1 KGHSH, CDR2 LQKENI. The CDR3 has 17 residues. The part of the CDR3 DNA that was read is TGTGCCAGCTCACCAAGGGTAGGCCAGGGGTTCCATCAGCCC. Its translation: CASSPRVGQGFHQP. The full CDR3 reads CASSPRVGQGFHQPQHF.

This clone was seen a handful of times. The CDR3 reads CASSSQETQYF. CDR3 DNA, as far as it was read: TGCGCCAGCAGCTCACAAGAGACC. The chain employs TRBV5-1 and TRBJ2-5; D call uncertain. Sequencing ends 3 residues short of the CDR3 end; the germline J gene provides the rest. Per germline, CDR1 SGHRS and CDR2 YFSETQ. V was clipped by 3 bases and J by 2 bases, with 2 bases between them. The CDR3 consists of 11 residues.

Turning to this clone: The read ends 3 residues early relative to the CDR3; the germline J gene fills the gap. This chain connects TRBV20-1 to TRBJ2-3, with a tentative D call TRBD1 (7 bases). There are 13 residues in the CDR3. Trimming removed 2 bases at V and 4 bases at J, with 10 bases between. The germline CDR1 and CDR2 sequences are DFQATT and SNEGSKA (reference sequence). CDR3 DNA, as far as it was read: TGCAGTGCTAGACAGGGGGGCGCAGATACG. Translated: CSARQGGADT. The complete CDR3 reads CSARQGGADTQYF.

As concerns this clone: With the read ending 3 residues before the CDR3 end, the germline J gene is used to fill in that end. The V and J genes are TRBV7-9 and TRBJ2-2; no clear D. The V and J ends lost 2 bases and 7 bases respectively, with 5 bases between them. This CDR3 comprises 12 residues. Looked up from germline, CDR1 is SEHNR and CDR2 is FQNEAQ (reference sequence). The CDR3 DNA, read in part, is TGTGCCAGCAGCTTATCCGGCGGGGAG. Protein sequence: CASSLSGGE. The whole CDR3 sequence reads CASSLSGGELFF. The variable domain in full, with the rest retrieved from reference TRBV7-9 and TRBJ2-2, is DTGVSQNPRHKITKRGQNVTFRCDPISEHNRLYWYRQTLGQGPEFLTYFQNEAQLEKSRLLSDRFSAERPKGSFSTLEIQRTEQGDSAMYLCASSLSGGELFFGEGSRLTVL.

This clone appeared a few times. One end of the junction varies from germline; a read error may be responsible. From the germline J gene comes the end of the CDR3, since the read stops 3 residues before it. The V and J genes are TRBV2 and TRBJ2-7, with D hard to call. Germline CDR1 reads SNHLY; CDR2 reads FYNNEI. CDR3 length equals 11 residues. CDR3 DNA, as far as it was read: TGTGCCAGCAGTCGGTCCTTCGAG. Protein product: CASSRSFE. The full-length CDR3 reads as CASSRSFEQYF.

Note on this clone: With the read ending 3 residues before the CDR3 end, the germline J gene is used to fill in that end. The chain is built from TRBV18 and TRBJ1-2; 7 bases are shared with TRBD1. This CDR3 region has 15 residues. V lost 4 bases and J lost 3; bases outside the gene matches: 8. The germline gives CDR1 KGHSH, CDR2 LQKENI. The CDR3 spells CASSRGQILDYGYTF. The sequenced CDR3 bases are TGTGCCAGCTCACGGGGACAGATTCTGGACTATGGC.

This clone was counted only a few times. Read coverage stops 3 residues before the CDR3 terminus; the germline J gene supplies the remainder. The rearrangement links TRBV6-2 or TRBV6-3 to TRBJ2-7; TRBD2 might be the D (6 bases). The CDR3 has 13 residues. Trimming pared 2 bases from V and 4 bases from J, leaving 9 bases between. Germline V gives CDR1 MNHEY, CDR2 SVGEGT. The CDR3 DNA, read in part, is TGTGCCAGCAGTTACGGGACTCCATACGAG. It is translated as CASSYGTPYE. The CDR3 reads in full as CASSYGTPYEQYF.

Notes on this clone: The read comes to an end 3 residues before the CDR3 does, leaving the germline J gene to fill in the end. The V and J genes are TRBV18 and TRBJ2-3, with 8 bases matching TRBD2. This CDR3 contains 17 residues. Losses at the gene ends were 3 bases for V and 0 bases for J; bases not matched to a gene: 8. Germline CDR1 KGHSH, CDR2 LQKENI. The sequenced part of the CDR3 DNA is TGTGCCAGCTCACCCACTCGACTAGCGCGAAGCACAGATACG. Encoded protein: CASSPTRLARSTDT. The whole CDR3 protein reads CASSPTRLARSTDTQYF.

This clone was seen a few times. The sequenced fragment ends 3 residues before the CDR3 boundary, so the rest is inferred from the germline J gene. The V and J genes are TRBV20-1 and TRBJ1-5, with D unresolved. The CDR3 is 16 amino acids. Germline-derived CDR1 and CDR2 are DFQATT and SNEGSKA (reference sequence). The germline V and J ends were trimmed by 1 base and 8 bases, with 21 bases remaining between them. Partial CDR3 DNA: TGCAGTGCTAGAGGTCCACCTACCGGGGAAGAGGAGCCC. Residues: CSARGPPTGEEEP. The entire CDR3 reads CSARGPPTGEEEPQHF.

Comments on this clone: The read finishes 3 residues shy of the CDR3 end, and the germline J gene is used to complete it. The chain combines TRBV7-2 with TRBJ2-5; 9 bases align to TRBD1. The CDR3 length is 15 residues. V shed 5 bases, J shed 4 bases, and the junction held 8 bases outside the gene matches. Germline values: CDR1 SGHTA, CDR2 FQGNSA. CDR3: CASSRDRVGGETQYF. The covered CDR3 bases are TGTGCCAGCAGCCGGGACAGGGTGGGAGGAGAGACC.

Comments on this clone: The read terminates 3 residues ahead of where the CDR3 ends, so the germline J gene completes it. This sequence joins TRBV7-3 and TRBJ2-2; 8 nucleotides agree with TRBD1. With V trimmed by 3 bases and J by 5 bases, 5 bases remained unmatched. Germline CDR1 SGHTA, CDR2 FQGTGA. This CDR3 comprises 15 residues. CDR3 amino acids: CASSFGQGATGELFF. The sequenced CDR3 bases are TGTGCCAGCAGCTTCGGCCAGGGGGCTACCGGGGAG.

Note on this clone: The read stops 3 residues short of the end of the CDR3; the missing end is completed from the germline J gene. The chain couples TRBV6-2 or TRBV6-3 to TRBJ2-1; 8 bases agree with TRBD1. This CDR3 has 16 amino acids. Germline loops: CDR1 MNHEY, CDR2 SVGEGT. The trim removed 0 bases at V and 2 bases at J, leaving 3 bases unmatched. This chain's CDR3 is CASSYSVTGAYNEQFF. CDR3 DNA (partial): TGTGCCAGCAGTTACTCGGTGACAGGGGCCTACAATGAG.

This clone showed up many times. CDR3 sequence: CSARDRVTGLNTEAFF. The CDR3 DNA, read in part, is TGCAGTGCTAGAGATCGAGTGACAGGGCTGAACACTGAA. The gene calls are TRBV20-1 and TRBJ1-1, with 7 bases matching TRBD1. The missing CDR3 end, 3 residues past where the read stops, is filled in from the germline J gene. The CDR3 is 16 amino acids. The germline CDR1 and CDR2 sequences are DFQATT and SNEGSKA (reference sequence). The J segment lost 0 bases and the V segment lost 0 bases, leaving 7 bases of the junction unmatched.

This clone was seen repeatedly, ten times or more. Incomplete CDR3 DNA: TGTGCCAGTAGTGCACGGGACTACCTTACCGGGGAG. Its translation is CASSARDYLTGE. The full CDR3 protein is CASSARDYLTGELFF. This rearrangement joins TRBV19 to TRBJ2-2, with 7 positions matching TRBD2. Read data end 3 residues before the CDR3 end; the end is taken from the germline J gene. The CDR3 is 15 amino acids. The germline V gene encodes CDR1 LNHDA and CDR2 SQIVND (reference sequence). V shed 5 bases, J shed 5 bases, and the junction held 8 bases outside the gene matches.

This clone showed up just a few times. Read coverage stops 3 residues before the CDR3 terminus; the germline J gene supplies the remainder. This chain joins TRBV19 and TRBJ2-3; tentative D call: TRBD1 (5 bases). The CDR3 contains 13 residues. The V gene lost 8 bases and the J gene lost 1 base, with 10 bases spanning the gap. Germline assignment: CDR1 LNHDA and CDR2 SQIVND (reference sequence). The CDR3 bases that were read are TGTGCCAGTTCAAAGGGGCGCACAGATACG. Protein: CASSKGRTDT. The whole CDR3 region reads CASSKGRTDTQYF.

This clone was found many times. The CDR3 extends 3 residues past the end of the read, so its final part is completed from the germline J gene. The chain is built from TRBV10-3 and TRBJ2-5; 10 nucleotides align to TRBD1. V lost 2 bases, J lost 5 bases, and 8 bases stayed unmatched. Germline CDR1 ENHRY, CDR2 SYGVKD. This CDR3 has 16 residues. The covered CDR3 bases are TGTGCCATCAGTGAGGGGACAGGGGCCCCTGGGGAGACC. Its protein product is CAISEGTGAPGET. The full-length CDR3 reads as CAISEGTGAPGETQYF.

There are a few counts of this clone. The read finishes 3 residues shy of the CDR3 end, and the germline J gene is used to complete it. This chain joins TRBV7-2 and TRBJ1-5; D gene uncertain. The CDR3 covers 13 residues. Germline V CDR1 and CDR2: SGHTA, FQGNSA. V lost 7 bases and J lost 5, with 12 bases in between. The sequenced part of the CDR3 DNA is TGTGCCAGCAAGGTTAAGAGGGATCAGCCC. Translation: CASKVKRDQP. The entire CDR3 is CASKVKRDQPQHF.

For this clone: The sequenced fragment ends 3 residues before the CDR3 boundary, so the rest is inferred from the germline J gene. The chain is built from TRBV6-2 or TRBV6-3 and TRBJ2-7; D may be TRBD1 (7 bases). The germline V gene has CDR1 MNHEY and CDR2 SVGEGT. Trimming stripped 8 bases from V and 5 bases from J, with 19 bases between. The CDR3 contains 14 residues. The CDR3 region is CASLRTGGSHEQYF. The CDR3 DNA, read in part, is TGTGCCAGCTTAAGGACAGGAGGGTCCCACGAG.

This clone was counted only a few times. The read halts 3 residues ahead of the CDR3 end, with the missing end drawn from the germline J gene. This chain links TRBV19 with TRBJ1-5; 7 bases fit TRBD1. After removal of 5 bases from V and 0 bases from J, the junction contained 4 bases not matched to a gene. The CDR3 consists of 15 residues. The germline CDR1 and CDR2 sequences are LNHDA and SQIVND (reference sequence). The CDR3 reads CASSPTGYSNQPQHF. Incomplete CDR3 DNA: TGTGCCAGTAGTCCGACAGGGTATAGCAATCAGCCC. Combining the CDR3 with reference TRBV19 and TRBJ1-5 gives the whole variable domain DGGITQSPKYLFRKEGQNVTLSCEQNLNHDAMYWYRQDPGQGLRLIYYSQIVNDFQKGDIAEGYSVSREKKESFPLTVTSAQKNPTAFYLCASSPTGYSNQPQHFGDGTRLSIL.

This clone has ten or more counts. Read coverage stops 3 residues before the CDR3 terminus; the germline J gene supplies the remainder. The rearrangement uses TRBV20-1 and TRBJ2-2, with D possibly matching TRBD2 (5 bases). V was clipped by 5 bases and J by 1 base, with 14 bases between them. Germline V gene sequence: CDR1 DFQATT, CDR2 SNEGSKA (reference sequence). CDR3 length: 15 residues. The CDR3 protein is CSAVRGPLNTGELFF. CDR3 bases read: TGCAGTGCTGTCCGAGGGCCCCTGAACACCGGGGAG.

In its sample, this clone was seen a few times. With the read ending 3 residues before the CDR3 end, the germline J gene is used to fill in that end. The chain combines TRBV7-2 with TRBJ1-5, with D unclear. V gave up 5 bases and J gave up 5 bases, with 16 bases separating them. The CDR3 has 15 amino acids. Germline V CDR1 and CDR2: SGHTA, FQGNSA. Partial CDR3 DNA: TGTGCCAGCAGCCTAGGGAGTGAAGGGTATCAGCCC. Its protein is CASSLGSEGYQP. The CDR3 reads in full as CASSLGSEGYQPQHF.

This clone was observed a few times. The read falls 3 residues short of the CDR3 end, and the missing part is taken from the germline J gene. The chain employs TRBV30 and TRBJ2-5, with a tentative D call TRBD1 (5 bases). The CDR3 covers 13 residues. Trimming shortened V by 4 bases and J by 1 base, and 10 bases separated the two germline ends. CDR1 is GTSNPN, CDR2 SVGIG, per germline (reference sequence). The CDR3 region is CAWTGRVQETQYF. Partial CDR3 DNA: TGTGCCTGGACGGGCAGGGTCCAAGAGACC.

Comments on this clone: The CDR3 end falls 3 residues outside the read, so it is completed with the germline J gene. The chain links TRBV19 to TRBJ2-7, with a weak D call TRBD1 (6 bases). This CDR3 has 12 residues. The V gene's germline CDR1 is LNHDA and CDR2 SQIVND (reference sequence). Trimming removed 10 bases at V and 3 bases at J, with 13 bases between. The DNA read from the CDR3 is TGTGCCACACAGGGTTCTGTCTACGAG. This sequence encodes CATQGSVYE. The CDR3 as a whole reads CATQGSVYEQYF.

This clone was counted ten times or more. The CDR3 is cut off 3 residues early in the read; its end comes from the germline J gene. The chain couples TRBV10-3 to TRBJ1-5; TRBD1 agrees at 10 bases. This CDR3 has 16 residues. V dropped 2 bases and J dropped 3; count of bases not matched to a gene: 4. CDR1 and CDR2 (germline): ENHRY, SYGVKD. The sequenced part of the CDR3 DNA is TGTGCCATCAGTGAGCCGGGACAGGGGAACAATCAGCCC. It specifies CAISEPGQGNNQP. The whole CDR3 protein reads CAISEPGQGNNQPQHF.

This clone appeared a few times. Coverage ceases 3 residues before the CDR3 finishes, and the germline J gene fills in the end. The genes are TRBV20-1 and TRBJ2-1; the D gene is possibly TRBD1 (6 bases). Trimming took off 4 bases at V and 4 bases at J, with 8 bases between the two ends. Germline V gene lookup returns CDR1 DFQATT and CDR2 SNEGSKA (reference sequence). This CDR3 region has 12 residues. Incomplete CDR3 DNA: TGCAGTGCTAAACAGGGTTACAATGAG. It translates to CSAKQGYNE. In full, the CDR3 is CSAKQGYNEQFF.

This clone came up a few times. The read terminates 3 residues ahead of where the CDR3 ends, so the germline J gene completes it. This specimen includes other DNA sequences encoding the same CDR3. The chain carries TRBV6-2 or TRBV6-3 and TRBJ2-7; 9 bases agree with TRBD1. J lost 2 bases, V lost 5 bases, and 1 base had no gene match. Per germline, CDR1 MNHEY and CDR2 SVGEGT. CDR3 length equals 13 residues. Partial CDR3 DNA: TGTGCCAGCAGTGGGACAGGGACCTACGAG. The encoded protein is CASSGTGTYE. The entire CDR3 is CASSGTGTYEQYF.

Worth noting for this clone: The CDR3 is cut off 3 residues early in the read; its end comes from the germline J gene. The J gene is TRBJ2-1, the V gene TRBV6-2 or TRBV6-3; no definite D call. The V and J ends lost 0 bases and 6 bases respectively, with 6 bases between them. The CDR3 length is 13 residues. From germline, CDR1 is MNHEY and CDR2 SVGEGT. The CDR3 bases that were read are TGTGCCAGCAGTTACTCGAGGCTCAATGAG. Translated: CASSYSRLNE. The entire CDR3 sequence reads CASSYSRLNEQFF.

Details on this clone: The observed sequence ends 3 residues before the CDR3 terminus, with the missing tail filled in from the germline J gene. V usage is TRBV2 and J usage is TRBJ1-3, with 7 bases identical to TRBD1. With 7 bases clipped from V and 0 bases from J, the junction kept 9 bases outside the gene matches. Germline V gene lookup returns CDR1 SNHLY and CDR2 FYNNEI. The CDR3 covers 16 residues. CDR3 bases read: TGTGCCAGCAACGAAGACAGGGAAAGCTCTGGAAACACC. Translation: CASNEDRESSGNT. The entire CDR3 protein is CASNEDRESSGNTIYF.

This clone was counted ten times or more. Sequencing ends 3 residues short of the CDR3 end; the germline J gene provides the rest. The chain joins TRBV4-2 to TRBJ2-5; possibly TRBD2 for D (6 bases). Germline loops: CDR1 LGHNA, CDR2 YNFKEQ. V was shortened by 2 bases and J by 4 bases, with 17 bases between the two germline ends. There are 16 residues in the CDR3. The CDR3 bases that were read are TGTGCCAGCAGCCAAAATGTCGGGGGATCCTCAGAGACC. It yields the protein CASSQNVGGSSET. The full CDR3 protein is CASSQNVGGSSETQYF.